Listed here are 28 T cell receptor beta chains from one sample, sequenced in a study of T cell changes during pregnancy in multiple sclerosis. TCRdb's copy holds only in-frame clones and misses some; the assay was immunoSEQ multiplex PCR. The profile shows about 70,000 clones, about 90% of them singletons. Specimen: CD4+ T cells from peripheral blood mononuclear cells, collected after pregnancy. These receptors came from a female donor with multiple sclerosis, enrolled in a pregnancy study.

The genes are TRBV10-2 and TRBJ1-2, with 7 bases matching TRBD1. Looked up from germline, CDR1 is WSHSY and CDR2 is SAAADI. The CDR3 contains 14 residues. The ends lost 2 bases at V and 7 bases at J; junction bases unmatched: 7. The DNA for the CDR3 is TGCGCCAGCAGTGAGCACAGGGGAAAAGGTGGCTACACCTTC. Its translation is CASSEHRGKGGYTF.

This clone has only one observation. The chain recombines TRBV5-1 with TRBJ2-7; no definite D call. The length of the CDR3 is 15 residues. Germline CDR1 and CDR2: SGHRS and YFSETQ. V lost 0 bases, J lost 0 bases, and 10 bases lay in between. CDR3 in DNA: TGCGCCAGCAGCTTGGGGGCGTCAAGCTCCTACGAGCAGTACTTC. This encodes CASSLGASSSYEQYF.

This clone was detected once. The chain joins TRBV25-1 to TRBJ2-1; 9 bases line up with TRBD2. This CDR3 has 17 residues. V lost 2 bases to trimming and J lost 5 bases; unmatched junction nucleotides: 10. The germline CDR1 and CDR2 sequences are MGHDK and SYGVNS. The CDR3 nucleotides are TGTGCCAGCAGTGAACCGCGGGGGGGCCGATCCCACAATGAGCAGTTCTTC. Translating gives CASSEPRGGRSHNEQFF.

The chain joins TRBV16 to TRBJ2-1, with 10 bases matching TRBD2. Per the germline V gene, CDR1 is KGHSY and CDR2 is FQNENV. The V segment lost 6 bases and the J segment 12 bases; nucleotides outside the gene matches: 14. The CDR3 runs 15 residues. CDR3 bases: TGTGCCAGCAGTGGCGGACTAGCGGCGGGAGAGGGGCAGTTCTTC. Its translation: CASSGGLAAGEGQFF.

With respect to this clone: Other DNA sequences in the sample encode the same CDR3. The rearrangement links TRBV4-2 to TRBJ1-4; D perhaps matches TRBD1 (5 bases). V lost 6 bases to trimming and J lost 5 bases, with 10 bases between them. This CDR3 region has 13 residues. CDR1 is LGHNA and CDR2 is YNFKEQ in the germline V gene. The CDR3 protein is CASRGSGNEKLFF. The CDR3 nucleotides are TGTGCCAGCAGGGGGTCAGGGAATGAAAAACTGTTTTTT.

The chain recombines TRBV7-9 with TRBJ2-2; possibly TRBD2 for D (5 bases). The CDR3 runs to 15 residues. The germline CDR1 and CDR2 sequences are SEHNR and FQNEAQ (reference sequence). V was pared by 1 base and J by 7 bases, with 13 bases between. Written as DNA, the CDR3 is TGTGCCAGCAGCTTAGTCGGGATGAGTGACGGGGAGCTGTTTTTT. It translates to CASSLVGMSDGELFF.

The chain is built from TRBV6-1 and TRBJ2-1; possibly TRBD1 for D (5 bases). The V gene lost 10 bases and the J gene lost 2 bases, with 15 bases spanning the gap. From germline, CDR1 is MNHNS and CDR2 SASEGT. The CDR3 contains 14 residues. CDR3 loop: CATDRGSTYNEQFF. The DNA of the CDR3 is TGTGCCACCGATAGGGGCAGTACCTACAATGAGCAGTTCTTC.

Here the CDR3 DNA reads TGTGCCAGCAGCGCCCCCGGACCCTCTAGCGGGGAAGCCTGGGACACCGGGGAGCTGTTTTTT. It specifies CASSAPGPSSGEAWDTGELFF. The chain has TRBV9 and TRBJ2-2; 9 bases line up with TRBD2. Germline CDR1 and CDR2: SGDLS and YYNGEE. Germline trimming cut 3 bases from V and 3 bases from J; bases unmatched to any gene: 21. There are 21 residues in the CDR3.

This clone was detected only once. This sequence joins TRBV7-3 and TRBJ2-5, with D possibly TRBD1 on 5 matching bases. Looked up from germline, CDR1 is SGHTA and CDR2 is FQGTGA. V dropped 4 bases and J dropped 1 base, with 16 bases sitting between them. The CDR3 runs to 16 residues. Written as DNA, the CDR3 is TGTGCCAGCAGCTCCGCCGGCGCTGGGGCCCAAGAGACCCAGTACTTC. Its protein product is CASSSAGAGAQETQYF.

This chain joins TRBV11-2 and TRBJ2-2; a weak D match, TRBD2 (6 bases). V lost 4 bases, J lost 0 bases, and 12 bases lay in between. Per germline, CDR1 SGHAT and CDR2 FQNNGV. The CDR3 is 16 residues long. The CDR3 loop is CASSSLLASNTGELFF. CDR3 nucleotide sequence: TGTGCCAGCAGCTCCTTACTAGCCTCGAACACCGGGGAGCTGTTTTTT. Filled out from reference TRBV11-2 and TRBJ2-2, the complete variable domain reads EAGVAQSPRYKIIEKRQSVAFWCNPISGHATLYWYQQILGQGPKLLIQFQNNGVVDDSQLPKDRFSAERLKGVDSTLKIQPAKLEDSAVYLCASSSLLASNTGELFFGEGSRLTVL.

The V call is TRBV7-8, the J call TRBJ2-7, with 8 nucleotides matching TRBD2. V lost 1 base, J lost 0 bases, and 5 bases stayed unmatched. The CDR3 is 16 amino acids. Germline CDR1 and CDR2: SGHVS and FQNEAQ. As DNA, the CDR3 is TGTGCCAGCAGCTTAGTTATCGCGGGGGGCTCCTACGAGCAGTACTTC. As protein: CASSLVIAGGSYEQYF. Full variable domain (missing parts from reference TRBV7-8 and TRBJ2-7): GAGVSQSPRYKVAKRGQDVALRCDPISGHVSLFWYQQALGQGPEFLTYFQNEAQLDKSGLPSDRFFAERPEGSVSTLKIQRTQQEDSAVYLCASSLVIAGGSYEQYFGPGTRLTVT.

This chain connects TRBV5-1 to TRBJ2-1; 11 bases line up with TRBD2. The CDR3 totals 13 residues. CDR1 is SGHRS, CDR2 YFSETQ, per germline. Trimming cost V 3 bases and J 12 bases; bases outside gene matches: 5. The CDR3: CASSSLAGERQFF. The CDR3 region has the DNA TGCGCCAGCAGCTCACTAGCGGGGGAAAGGCAGTTCTTC.

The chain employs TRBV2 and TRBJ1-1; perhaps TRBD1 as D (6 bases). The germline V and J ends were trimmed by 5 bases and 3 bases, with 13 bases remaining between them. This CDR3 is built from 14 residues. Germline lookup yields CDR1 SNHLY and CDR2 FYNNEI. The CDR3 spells CASSPRGFYTEAFF. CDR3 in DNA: TGTGCCAGCAGTCCCAGGGGTTTTTACACTGAAGCTTTCTTT.

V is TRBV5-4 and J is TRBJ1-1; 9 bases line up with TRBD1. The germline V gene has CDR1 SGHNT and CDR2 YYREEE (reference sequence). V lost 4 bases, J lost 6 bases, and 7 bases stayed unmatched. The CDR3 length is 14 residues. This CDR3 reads CASSLGQGRSEAFF. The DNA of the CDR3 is TGTGCCAGCAGCCTCGGACAGGGGCGCTCTGAAGCTTTCTTT.

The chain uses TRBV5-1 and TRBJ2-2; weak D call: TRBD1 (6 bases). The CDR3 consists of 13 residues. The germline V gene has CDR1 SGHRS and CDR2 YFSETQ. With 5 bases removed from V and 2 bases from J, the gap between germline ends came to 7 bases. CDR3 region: CASRQGNTGELFF. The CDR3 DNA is TGCGCCAGCAGACAGGGAAACACCGGGGAGCTGTTTTTT.

The CDR3 DNA reads as TGTGCCAGCAACAGGTACAGGGGTTTATATGGCTACACCTTC. It codes for CASNRYRGLYGYTF. The rearrangement links TRBV18 to TRBJ1-2; 7 positions match TRBD1. J lost 5 bases, V lost 8 bases, and 11 bases had no gene match. The germline gives CDR1 KGHSH, CDR2 LQKENI. The CDR3 length is 14 residues.

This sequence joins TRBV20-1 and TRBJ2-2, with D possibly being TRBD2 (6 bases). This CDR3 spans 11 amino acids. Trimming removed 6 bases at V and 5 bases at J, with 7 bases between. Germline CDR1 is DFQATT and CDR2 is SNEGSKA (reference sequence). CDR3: CSARGTGELFF. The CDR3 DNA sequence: TGCAGTGCCCGGGGGACCGGGGAGCTGTTTTTT.

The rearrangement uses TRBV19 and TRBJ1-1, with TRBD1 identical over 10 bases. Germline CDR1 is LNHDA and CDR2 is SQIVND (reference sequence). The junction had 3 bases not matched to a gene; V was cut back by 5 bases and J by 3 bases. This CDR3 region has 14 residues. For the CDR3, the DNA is TGTGCCAGTAGTCCCGGGACAGGGGACACTGAAGCTTTCTTT. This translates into CASSPGTGDTEAFF.

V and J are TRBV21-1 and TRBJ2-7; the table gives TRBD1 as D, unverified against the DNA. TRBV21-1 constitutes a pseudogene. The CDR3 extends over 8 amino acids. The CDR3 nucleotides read TGTGCCAGCACCCAGGCGTACTTC. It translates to CASTQAYF.

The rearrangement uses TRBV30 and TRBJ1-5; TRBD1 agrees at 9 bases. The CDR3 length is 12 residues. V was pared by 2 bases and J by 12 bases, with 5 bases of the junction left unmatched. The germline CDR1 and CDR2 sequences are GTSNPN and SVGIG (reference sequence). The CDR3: CAWSPTGGLQHF. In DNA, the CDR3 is TGTGCCTGGAGTCCGACAGGGGGGCTCCAGCATTTT.

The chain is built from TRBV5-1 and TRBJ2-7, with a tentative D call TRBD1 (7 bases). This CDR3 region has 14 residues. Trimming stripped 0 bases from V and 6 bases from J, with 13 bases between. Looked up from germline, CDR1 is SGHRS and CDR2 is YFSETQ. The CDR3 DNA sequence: TGCGCCAGCAGCTTGGGGCAGGGGGGACGCGAGCAGTACTTC. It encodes CASSLGQGGREQYF. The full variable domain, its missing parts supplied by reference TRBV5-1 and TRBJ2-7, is KAGVTQTPRYLIKTRGQQVTLSCSPISGHRSVSWYQQTPGQGLQFLFEYFSETQRNKGNFPGRFSGRQFSNSRSEMNVSTLELGDSALYLCASSLGQGGREQYFGPGTRLTVT.

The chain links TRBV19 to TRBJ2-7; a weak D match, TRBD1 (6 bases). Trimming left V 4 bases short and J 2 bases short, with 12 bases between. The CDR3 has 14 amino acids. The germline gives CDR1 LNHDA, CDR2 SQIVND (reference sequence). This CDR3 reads CASSRTDSPYEQYF. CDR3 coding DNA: TGTGCCAGTAGTAGAACGGACAGCCCCTACGAGCAGTACTTC.

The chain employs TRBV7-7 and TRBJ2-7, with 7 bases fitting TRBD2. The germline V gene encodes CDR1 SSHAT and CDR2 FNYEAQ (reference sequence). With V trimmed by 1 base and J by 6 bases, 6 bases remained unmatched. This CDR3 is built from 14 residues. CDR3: CASSLGGRVSEQYF. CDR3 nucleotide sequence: TGTGCCAGCAGCTTAGGAGGGAGGGTTTCCGAGCAGTACTTC. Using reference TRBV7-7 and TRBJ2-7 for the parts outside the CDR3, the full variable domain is GAGVSQSPRYKVTKRGQDVTLRCDPISSHATLYWYQQALGQGPEFLTYFNYEAQPDKSGLPSDRFSAERPEGSISTLTIQRTEQRDSAMYRCASSLGGRVSEQYFGPGTRLTVT.

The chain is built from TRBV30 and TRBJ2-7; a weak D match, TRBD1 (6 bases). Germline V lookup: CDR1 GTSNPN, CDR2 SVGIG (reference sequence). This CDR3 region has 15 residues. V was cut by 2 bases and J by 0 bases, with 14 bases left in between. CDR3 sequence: CAWSTGTASSYEQYF. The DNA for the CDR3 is TGTGCCTGGAGTACAGGGACGGCGAGCTCCTACGAGCAGTACTTC. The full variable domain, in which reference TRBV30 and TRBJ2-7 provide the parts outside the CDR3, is SQTIHQWPATLVQPVGSPLSLECTVEGTSNPNLYWYRQAAGRGLQLLFYSVGIGQISSEVPQNLSASRPQDRQFILSSKKLLLSDSGFYLCAWSTGTASSYEQYFGPGTRLTVT.

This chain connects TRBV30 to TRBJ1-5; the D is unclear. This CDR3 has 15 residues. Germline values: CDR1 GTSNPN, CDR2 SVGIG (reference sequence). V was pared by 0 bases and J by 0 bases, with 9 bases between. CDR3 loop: CAWSVSANSNQPQHF. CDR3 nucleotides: TGTGCCTGGAGTGTCAGCGCTAATAGCAATCAGCCCCAGCATTTT.

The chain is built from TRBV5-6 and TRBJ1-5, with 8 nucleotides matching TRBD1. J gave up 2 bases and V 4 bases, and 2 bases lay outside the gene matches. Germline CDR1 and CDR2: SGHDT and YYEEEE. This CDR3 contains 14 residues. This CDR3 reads CASSPGGRNQPQHF. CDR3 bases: TGTGCCAGCAGCCCAGGGGGCCGCAATCAGCCCCAGCATTTT.

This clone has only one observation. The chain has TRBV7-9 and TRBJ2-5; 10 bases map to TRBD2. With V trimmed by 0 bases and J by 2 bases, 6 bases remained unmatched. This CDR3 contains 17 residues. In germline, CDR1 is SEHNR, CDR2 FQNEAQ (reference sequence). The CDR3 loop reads CASSLARGSGGQETQYF. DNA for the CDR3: TGTGCCAGCAGCTTAGCGCGTGGTAGCGGGGGGCAAGAGACCCAGTACTTC.

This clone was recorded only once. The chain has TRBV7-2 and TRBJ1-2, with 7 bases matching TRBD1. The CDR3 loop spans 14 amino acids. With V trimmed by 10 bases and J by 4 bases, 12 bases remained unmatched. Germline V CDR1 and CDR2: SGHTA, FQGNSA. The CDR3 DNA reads TGTGCCACCGGCACCGCGGGGACAGCCTATGGCTACACCTTC. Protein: CATGTAGTAYGYTF.